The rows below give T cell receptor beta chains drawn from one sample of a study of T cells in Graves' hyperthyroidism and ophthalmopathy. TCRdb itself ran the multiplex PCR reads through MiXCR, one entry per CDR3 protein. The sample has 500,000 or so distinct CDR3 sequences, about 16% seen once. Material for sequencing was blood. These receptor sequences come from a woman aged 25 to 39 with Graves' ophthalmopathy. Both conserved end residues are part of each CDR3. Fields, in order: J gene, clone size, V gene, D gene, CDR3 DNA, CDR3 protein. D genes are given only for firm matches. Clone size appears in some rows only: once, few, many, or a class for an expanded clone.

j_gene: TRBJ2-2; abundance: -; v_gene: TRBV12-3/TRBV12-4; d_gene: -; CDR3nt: TGTGCCAGCAGTTTCATCTCAAACACCGGGGAGCTGTTTTTT; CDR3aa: CASSFISNTGELFF
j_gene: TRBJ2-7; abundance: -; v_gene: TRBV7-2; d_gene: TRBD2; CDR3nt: TGTGCCAGCAGCTCACGTAGCGGGGGAGCTTACGAGCAGTACTTC; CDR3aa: CASSSRSGGAYEQYF
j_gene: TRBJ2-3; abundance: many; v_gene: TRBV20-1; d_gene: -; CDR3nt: TGCAGTGCTAGCGCAGGCACAGATACGCAGTATTTT; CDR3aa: CSASAGTDTQYF
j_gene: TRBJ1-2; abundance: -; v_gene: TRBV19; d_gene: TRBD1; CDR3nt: TGTGCCAGTACGGTAGGGACAGGCGCCGCCGGCTACACCTTC; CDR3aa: CASTVGTGAAGYTF
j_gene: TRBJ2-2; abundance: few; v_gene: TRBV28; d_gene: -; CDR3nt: TGTGCCAGCAGCCCCAGACAGCCGAACACCGGGGAGCTGTTTTTT; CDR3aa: CASSPRQPNTGELFF
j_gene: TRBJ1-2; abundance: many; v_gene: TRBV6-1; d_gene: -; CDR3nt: TGTGCCAGCACCAGAGCGGATAACTATGGCTACACCTTC; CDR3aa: CASTRADNYGYTF
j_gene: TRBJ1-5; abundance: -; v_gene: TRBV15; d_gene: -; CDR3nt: TGTGCCACCAGCAGAGTTGAGCAGCCCCAGCATTTT; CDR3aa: CATSRVEQPQHF
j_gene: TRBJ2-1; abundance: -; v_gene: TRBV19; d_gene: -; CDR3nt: TGTGCCAGTAGTTATATTGGCAGGGACAATGAGCAGTTCTTC; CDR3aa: CASSYIGRDNEQFF
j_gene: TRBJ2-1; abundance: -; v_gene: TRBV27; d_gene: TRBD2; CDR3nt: TGTGCCAGCAGAGTTAGCGGGAGGCCCTCGGGCCCCTACAATGAGCAGTTCTTC; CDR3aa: CASRVSGRPSGPYNEQFF
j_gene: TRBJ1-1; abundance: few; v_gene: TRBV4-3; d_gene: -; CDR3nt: TGCGCCAGCAGCCAGGGGAGAAGAACTGAAGCTTTCTTT; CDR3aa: CASSQGRRTEAFF
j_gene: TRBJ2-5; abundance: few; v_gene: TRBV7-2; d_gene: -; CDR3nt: TGTGCCGGCAGCTATCGGTACCCCCAAGAGACCCAGTACTTC; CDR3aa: CAGSYRYPQETQYF
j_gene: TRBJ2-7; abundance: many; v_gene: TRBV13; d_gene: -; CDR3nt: TGTGCCAGCAGCCAAAAGGGAGAAGGGAGCGAGCAGTACTTC; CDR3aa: CASSQKGEGSEQYF
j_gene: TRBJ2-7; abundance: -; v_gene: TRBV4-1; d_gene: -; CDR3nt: TGCGCCAGCAAACGGGCAGGGGAAAACTCCTACGAGCAGTACTTC; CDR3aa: CASKRAGENSYEQYF
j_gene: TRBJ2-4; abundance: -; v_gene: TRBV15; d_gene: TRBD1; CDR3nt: TGTGCCACCAGCTTAAGGCGGACAGGGCGCGCCTCCAAAAACATTCAGTACTTC; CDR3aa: CATSLRRTGRASKNIQYF
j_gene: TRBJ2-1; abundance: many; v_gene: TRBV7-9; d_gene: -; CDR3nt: TGTGCCAGCAGCTTAGGAACGGGAGCGGAGCAGTTCTTC; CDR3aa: CASSLGTGAEQFF
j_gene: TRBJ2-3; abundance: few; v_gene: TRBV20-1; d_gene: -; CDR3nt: TGCAGTGCTAGCCCCCTCACTAGGGCAGATACGCAGTATTTT; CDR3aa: CSASPLTRADTQYF
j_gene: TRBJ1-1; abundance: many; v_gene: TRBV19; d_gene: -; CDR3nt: TGTGCCAGCCTTCAGGGATCTGAAGCTTTCTTT; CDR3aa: CASLQGSEAFF
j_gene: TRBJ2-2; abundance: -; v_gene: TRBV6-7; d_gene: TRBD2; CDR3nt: TGTGCCAGCAGTTATAACCCGGGACTAGCGGGAGACACCGGGGAGCTGTTTTTT; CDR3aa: CASSYNPGLAGDTGELFF
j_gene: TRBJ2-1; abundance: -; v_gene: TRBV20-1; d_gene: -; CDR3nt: TGCAGTGCTCCCCTTAAGGGACGGGCAGCTGAGTCCTACAATGAGCAGTTCTTC; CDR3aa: CSAPLKGRAAESYNEQFF
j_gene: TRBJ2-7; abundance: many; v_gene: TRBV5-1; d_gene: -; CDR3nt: TGCGCCAGCAGCTTGGGGTCCAGTTACGAGCAGTACTTC; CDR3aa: CASSLGSSYEQYF
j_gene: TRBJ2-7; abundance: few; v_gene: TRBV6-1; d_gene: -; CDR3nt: TGTGCCAGCAGGGGGGCCAGTAGACACGAGCAGTACTTC; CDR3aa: CASRGASRHEQYF
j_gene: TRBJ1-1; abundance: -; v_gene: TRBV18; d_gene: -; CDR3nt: TGTGCCAGCTCGCCAGTCCCGAGCACTGAAGCTTTCTTT; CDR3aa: CASSPVPSTEAFF
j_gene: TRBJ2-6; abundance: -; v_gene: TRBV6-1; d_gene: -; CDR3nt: TGTGCCAGCAGACACAGGTCAAGCTCTGGGGCCAACGTCCTGACTTTC; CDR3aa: CASRHRSSSGANVLTF
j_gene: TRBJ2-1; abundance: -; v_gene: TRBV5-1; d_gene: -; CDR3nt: TGCGCCAGCAGCCTATTGGGGGGAGATAACTCCTACAATGAGCAGTTCTTC; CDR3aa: CASSLLGGDNSYNEQFF
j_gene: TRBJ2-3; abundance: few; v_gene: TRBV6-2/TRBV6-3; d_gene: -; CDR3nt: TGTGCCAGCAGATCCTCGGCAGATACGCAGTATTTT; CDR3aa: CASRSSADTQYF
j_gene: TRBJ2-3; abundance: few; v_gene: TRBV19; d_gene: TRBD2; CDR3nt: TGTGCCAGTAGTACGGAACTAGCGGGAGGGCAGGATACGCAGTATTTT; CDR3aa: CASSTELAGGQDTQYF
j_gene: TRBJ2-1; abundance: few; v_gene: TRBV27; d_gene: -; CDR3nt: TGTGCCAGCAGTGGGGCCACTCGGGCCTACAATGAGCAGCTCTTC; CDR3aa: CASSGATRAYNEQLF
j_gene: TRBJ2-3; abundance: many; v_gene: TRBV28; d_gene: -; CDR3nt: TGTGCCAGCAGTAACGTCGGGACGGCTATCAAGCGGAACACAGATACGCAGTATTTT; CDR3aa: CASSNVGTAIKRNTDTQYF
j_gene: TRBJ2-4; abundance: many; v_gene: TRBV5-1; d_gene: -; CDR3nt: TGCGCCAGCAGCTTGGACTGGGGCATTCAGTACTTC; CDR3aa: CASSLDWGIQYF
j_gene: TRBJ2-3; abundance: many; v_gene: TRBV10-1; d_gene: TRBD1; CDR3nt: TGCGCCAGCAGTGACCCCGTAAGAAGGGACAGGGGGCCCGGTAGCACAGATACGCAGTATTTT; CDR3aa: CASSDPVRRDRGPGSTDTQYF
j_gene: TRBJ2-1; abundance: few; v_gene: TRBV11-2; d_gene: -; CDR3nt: TGTGCCAGCAGCTTGTCGCATGGGCAGTTCTTC; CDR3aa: CASSLSHGQFF
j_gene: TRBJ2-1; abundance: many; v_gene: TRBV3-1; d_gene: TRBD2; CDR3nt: TGTGCCAGCAGTACCCTAGCGGGAGGCAAGCAGTTCTTC; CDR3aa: CASSTLAGGKQFF
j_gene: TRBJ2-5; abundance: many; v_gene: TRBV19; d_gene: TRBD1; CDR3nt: TGTGCCAGTAGTCCCACTTGGGACAGGGAGAGAGAGACCCAGTACTTC; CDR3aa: CASSPTWDRERETQYF
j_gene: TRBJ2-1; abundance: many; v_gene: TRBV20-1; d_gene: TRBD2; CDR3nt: TGCAGTGCTAGAACGACTAGCGGGAGGGCAGGGGAGCAGTTCTTC; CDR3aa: CSARTTSGRAGEQFF
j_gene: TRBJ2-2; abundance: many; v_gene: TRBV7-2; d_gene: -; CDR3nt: TGTGCCAGCAGCTTAGGCGGTACAGGGTCCGGGGAGCTGTTTTTT; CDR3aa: CASSLGGTGSGELFF
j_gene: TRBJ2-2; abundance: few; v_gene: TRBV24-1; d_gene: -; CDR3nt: TGTGCCACCAGTGATTGGGGACAGAACACCGGGGAGCTGTTTTTT; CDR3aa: CATSDWGQNTGELFF
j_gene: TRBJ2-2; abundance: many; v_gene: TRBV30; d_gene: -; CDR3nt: TGTGCCTGGAGAGGGGAGTGGATCACCGCGAACACCGGGGAGCTGTTTTTT; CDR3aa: CAWRGEWITANTGELFF
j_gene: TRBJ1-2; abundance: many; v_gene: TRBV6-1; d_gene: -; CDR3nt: TGTGCCAGCAGTTATCCAGGGTGGGCCTATGGCTACACCTTC; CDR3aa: CASSYPGWAYGYTF